These 19 T cell receptor beta chains originate from one sample sequenced in a study of identical twins. Using its own MiXCR run on the 5' RACE reads, TCRdb lists one record per CDR3 protein. The table has some 97,000 distinct CDR3 sequences, 5.9% seen once. Specimen: memory T cells sorted from blood. Source of these receptors: a woman aged 50 to 65 in good health.

The table lists this clonotype with many counts. V and J are TRBV7-2 and TRBJ2-7; D not certain. The CDR3 is made up of 14 amino acids. V lost 4 bases and J lost 3, with 13 bases in between. Germline-derived CDR1 and CDR2 are SGHTA and FQGNSA. The DNA of the CDR3 is TGTGCCAGCAGCTGGTCTGGTGGCGGCTACGAGCAGTACGTC. It codes for CASSWSGGGYEQYV.

This clonotype was seen repeatedly, ten times or more. The chain carries TRBV24-1 and TRBJ2-3; the D is unclear. CDR3 length: 12 residues. The ends were cut back, 0 bases at V and 14 bases at J, with 11 bases in the middle. CDR1 is KGHDR and CDR2 is SFDVKD in the germline V gene. As DNA, the CDR3 is TGTGCCACCAGTGATTTGACTCAAGGATGGTATTTT. Translated, it gives CATSDLTQGWYF.

This clonotype occurred a few times. The chain is built from TRBV9 and TRBJ2-1, with D perhaps matching TRBD1 (6 bases). The V gene lost 3 bases and the J gene lost 4 bases, with 14 bases spanning the gap. From germline, CDR1 is SGDLS and CDR2 YYNGEE. The CDR3 extends over 15 amino acids. The CDR3 loop reads CASSDGTLPYNEQFF. In nucleotides, the CDR3 is TGTGCCAGCAGCGACGGGACACTACCGTACAATGAGCAGTTCTTC.

The table lists this clonotype with many counts. V and J are TRBV5-5 and TRBJ1-2, with D possibly being TRBD1 (5 bases). The CDR3 extends over 14 amino acids. In germline, CDR1 is SGHKS, CDR2 YYEKEE (reference sequence). V dropped 0 bases and J dropped 4 bases, with 10 bases sitting between them. The CDR3 loop reads CASSLAGLAYGYTF. The CDR3 DNA sequence: TGTGCCAGCAGCTTGGCAGGGCTCGCCTATGGCTACACCTTC. The variable domain in full, with the rest retrieved from reference TRBV5-5 and TRBJ1-2, is DAGVTQSPTHLIKTRGQQVTLRCSPISGHKSVSWYQQVLGQGPQFIFQYYEKEERGRGNFPDRFSARQFPNYSSELNVNALLLGDSALYLCASSLAGLAYGYTFGSGTRLTVV.

This CDR3 is CASGYEQYF. The CDR3 nucleotides are TGTGCCAGCGGCTACGAGCAGTACTTC. V and J are TRBV28 and TRBJ2-7; D not certain. V lost 8 bases and J 3 bases, leaving 2 bases between the germline ends. CDR3 length: 9 residues. Germline V CDR1 and CDR2: MDHEN, SYDVKM.

The V call is TRBV24-1, the J call TRBJ2-1; 9 bases are shared with TRBD1. The CDR3 consists of 15 residues. Trimming removed 2 bases from V and 9 bases from J; junction bases left unmatched: 7. Germline V gene lookup returns CDR1 KGHDR and CDR2 SFDVKD. CDR3 coding DNA: TGTGCCACCAGTGATTGGAAAGGGACAGGGATTGAGCAGTTCTTC. It yields the protein CATSDWKGTGIEQFF.

This clonotype was counted at least ten times. V gene TRBV5-4 combines with J gene TRBJ1-6, with D unclear. The CDR3 has 12 residues. Germline V gene data show CDR1 as SGHNT and CDR2 as YYREEE (reference sequence). Trimming cost V 7 bases and J 9 bases, with 11 bases left between them. CDR3 coding DNA: TGTGCCAGCCGGAGAGTAGGTTCACCCCTCCACTTT. It specifies CASRRVGSPLHF.

This clonotype was detected ten times or more. The chain uses TRBV5-1 and TRBJ2-2; 7 bases are a match to TRBD2. In germline, CDR1 is SGHRS, CDR2 YFSETQ. The V and J ends lost 4 bases and 4 bases, in that order; junction bases with no gene match: 7. This CDR3 comprises 15 residues. The CDR3 DNA reads as TGCGCCAGCAGCGCTACTAGCGCGAGCACCGGGGAGCTGTTTTTT. Translating gives CASSATSASTGELFF. The full variable domain, its missing parts supplied by reference TRBV5-1 and TRBJ2-2, is KAGVTQTPRYLIKTRGQQVTLSCSPISGHRSVSWYQQTPGQGLQFLFEYFSETQRNKGNFPGRFSGRQFSNSRSEMNVSTLELGDSALYLCASSATSASTGELFFGEGSRLTVL.

This chain connects TRBV11-1 to TRBJ2-1; TRBD2 agrees at 8 bases. V lost 4 bases and J lost 3; bases outside the gene matches: 8. CDR1 SGHAT and CDR2 FQDESV come from the germline V gene (reference sequence). The CDR3 totals 16 residues. CDR3 sequence reads: CASSSPAGERYNEQFF. In DNA form, the CDR3 reads TGTGCCAGCAGCTCTCCAGCGGGGGAACGCTACAATGAGCAGTTCTTC.

This clonotype has ten or more counts. The chain couples TRBV3-1 to TRBJ2-1; weak D call: TRBD2 (6 bases). V was shortened by 2 bases and J by 4 bases, with 12 bases between the two germline ends. The CDR3 runs 15 residues. Looked up from germline, CDR1 is LGHDT and CDR2 is YNNKEL (reference sequence). The DNA of the CDR3 is TGTGCCAGCAGCCAACCGGGACTTTTATACAATGAGCAGTTCTTC. Protein: CASSQPGLLYNEQFF.

This clonotype came up a few times. The rearrangement links TRBV15 to TRBJ1-5; D may be TRBD1 (5 bases). The CDR3 runs 13 residues. Germline CDR1 reads LNHNV; CDR2 reads YYDKDF (reference sequence). The V end lost 5 bases, the J end lost 5 bases, and 10 bases lay between the germline ends. In DNA form, the CDR3 reads TGTGCCACCAGCTCAGGGACGTATCAGCCCCAGCATTTT. Protein sequence: CATSSGTYQPQHF.

This chain links TRBV3-1 with TRBJ2-1; no reliable D call. The CDR3 consists of 15 residues. CDR1 and CDR2 (germline): LGHDT, YNNKEL (reference sequence). V dropped 4 bases and J dropped 0 bases, with 10 bases sitting between them. Here the CDR3 DNA reads TGTGCCAGCAGCCCCGAACCGCACTCCTACAATGAGCAGTTCTTC. Protein sequence: CASSPEPHSYNEQFF.

This clonotype was picked up many times. The chain links TRBV3-1 to TRBJ1-2; the D gene is possibly TRBD1 (5 bases). This CDR3 comprises 16 residues. The germline V gene encodes CDR1 LGHDT and CDR2 YNNKEL (reference sequence). Trimming took off 1 base at V and 2 bases at J, with 14 bases between the two ends. The CDR3 coding sequence is TGTGCCAGCAGCCAAGGTTTAAACAGGATAAACTATGGCTACACCTTC. Encoded protein: CASSQGLNRINYGYTF.

Many counts were recorded for this clonotype. The chain employs TRBV20-1 and TRBJ2-7, with no clear D. This CDR3 is built from 12 residues. Per the germline V gene, CDR1 is DFQATT and CDR2 is SNEGSKA (reference sequence). Trimming pared 0 bases from V and 9 bases from J, leaving 12 bases between. CDR3 protein: CSARDAQNRQYF. The CDR3 DNA follows: TGCAGTGCTAGAGATGCCCAGAATCGGCAGTACTTC.

At least ten counts were recorded for this clonotype. This sequence joins TRBV4-1 and TRBJ2-3; a possible D gene is TRBD1 (6 bases). The CDR3 runs 14 residues. Trimming removed 2 bases at V and 4 bases at J, with 10 bases between. Germline V gives CDR1 MGHRA, CDR2 YSYEKL. The CDR3: CASSQLGAADTQYF. The CDR3 bases are TGCGCCAGCAGCCAATTGGGGGCAGCAGATACGCAGTATTTT.

This clonotype showed up just a few times. The CDR3 spells CATSRTTGGRGETQYF. CDR3 sequence (DNA): TGTGCCACCAGCAGAACCACGGGGGGCAGGGGAGAGACCCAGTACTTC. The genes are TRBV15 and TRBJ2-5; D is possibly TRBD2 (7 bases). Germline assignment: CDR1 LNHNV and CDR2 YYDKDF (reference sequence). The CDR3 is 16 amino acids. V lost 2 bases and J lost 4, with 17 bases in between.

In its sample, this clonotype was seen many times. The chain couples TRBV10-2 to TRBJ2-7, with D possibly matching TRBD2 (5 bases). Germline CDR1 and CDR2: WSHSY and SAAADI. The CDR3 covers 14 residues. V was cut by 7 bases and J by 3 bases, with 16 bases left in between. CDR3 protein: CASTRGLGVYEQYF. CDR3 bases: TGCGCCAGCACACGAGGGCTTGGGGTCTACGAGCAGTACTTC.

This clonotype has at least ten counts. The CDR3 spells CASRPTGTSVYNEQFF. DNA of the CDR3: TGTGCCAGCAGGCCGACCGGGACTAGCGTTTACAATGAGCAGTTCTTC. The chain combines TRBV11-2 with TRBJ2-1; TRBD2 agrees at 10 bases. The J segment lost 4 bases and the V segment lost 6 bases, leaving 9 bases of the junction unmatched. CDR1 is SGHAT, CDR2 FQNNGV, per germline. CDR3 length: 16 residues.

This clonotype showed up many times. The chain joins TRBV11-3 to TRBJ1-1; D remains unclear. The length of the CDR3 is 14 residues. Trimming took off 6 bases at V and 4 bases at J, with 15 bases between the two ends. CDR1 SGHNT and CDR2 YENEEA come from the germline V gene. In nucleotides, the CDR3 is TGTGCCAGCAGTTTCCAGGTAGATCCCACTGAAGCTTTCTTT. Protein product: CASSFQVDPTEAFF.